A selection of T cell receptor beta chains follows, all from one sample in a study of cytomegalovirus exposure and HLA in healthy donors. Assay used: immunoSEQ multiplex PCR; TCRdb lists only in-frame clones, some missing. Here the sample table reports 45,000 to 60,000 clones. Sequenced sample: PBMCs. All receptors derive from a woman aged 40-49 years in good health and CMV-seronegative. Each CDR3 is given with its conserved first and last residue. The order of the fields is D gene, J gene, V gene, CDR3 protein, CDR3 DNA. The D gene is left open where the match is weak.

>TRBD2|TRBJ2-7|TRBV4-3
CASSRETSGISYEQYF
TGCGCCAGCAGCCGAGAGACTAGCGGGATCTCCTACGAGCAGTACTTC
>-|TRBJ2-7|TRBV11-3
CASSYTGNYEQYF
TGTGCCAGCAGCTATACGGGGAACTACGAGCAGTACTTC
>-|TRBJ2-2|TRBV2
CASSELLPTGELFF
TGTGCCAGCAGTGAACTACTGCCAACCGGGGAGCTGTTTTTT
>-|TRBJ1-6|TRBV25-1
CASSEFGGKASPLHF
TGTGCCAGCAGTGAATTTGGGGGGAAGGCTTCACCCCTCCACTTT
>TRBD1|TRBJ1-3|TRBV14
CASSPLQGAEGNTIYF
TGTGCCAGCAGCCCTTTACAGGGGGCGGAAGGAAACACCATATATTTT
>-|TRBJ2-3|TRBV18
CASSPGGYTDTQYF
TGTGCCAGCTCACCAGGCGGATACACAGATACGCAGTATTTT
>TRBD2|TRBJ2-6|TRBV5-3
CARSLSGVGANVLTF
TGTGCCAGAAGCTTGAGCGGGGTTGGGGCCAACGTCCTGACTTTC
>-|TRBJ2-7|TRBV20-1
CSARASYEQYF
TGCAGTGCTAGAGCGAGCTACGAGCAGTACTTC
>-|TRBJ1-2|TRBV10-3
CAISERQGYGYTF
TGTGCCATCAGTGAGCGGCAGGGGTATGGCTACACCTTC
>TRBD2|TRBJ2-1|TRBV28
CASRPGLAGTSAEQFF
TGTGCCAGCAGACCGGGACTAGCGGGGACTTCGGCTGAGCAGTTCTTC
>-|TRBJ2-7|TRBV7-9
CASTLLEGFSYEQYF
TGTGCCAGCACCCTACTCGAGGGATTCTCCTACGAGCAGTACTTC
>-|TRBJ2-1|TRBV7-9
CASSFVGTSYNEQFF
TGTGCCAGCAGCTTCGTGGGGACAAGCTACAATGAGCAGTTCTTC
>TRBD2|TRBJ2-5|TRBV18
CASSPPAGGGQETQYF
TGTGCCAGCTCACCACCGGCGGGGGGTGGACAAGAGACCCAGTACTTC
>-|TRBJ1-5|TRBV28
CASSPQAGEQPQHF
TGTGCCAGCAGCCCACAAGCGGGGGAACAGCCCCAGCATTTT
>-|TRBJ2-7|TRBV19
CASSTGASEQYF
TGTGCCAGTAGTACAGGGGCCTCCGAGCAGTACTTC
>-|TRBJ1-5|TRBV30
CAGGGLLPQHF
TGTGCCGGGGGGGGGTTACTCCCCCAGCATTTT
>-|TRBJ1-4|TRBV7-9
CASSSETVATNEKLFF
TGTGCCAGCAGCTCAGAGACAGTTGCAACTAATGAAAAACTGTTTTTT
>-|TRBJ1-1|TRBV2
CASSDLLPGNTEAFF
TGTGCCAGCAGTGATCTCTTGCCAGGGAACACTGAAGCTTTCTTT
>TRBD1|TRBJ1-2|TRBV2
CASSEARTGGEGYTF
TGTGCCAGCAGTGAAGCGAGGACAGGGGGCGAGGGCTACACCTTC
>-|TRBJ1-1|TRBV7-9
CASSFPDREAFF
TGTGCCAGCAGCTTTCCCGACAGGGAAGCTTTCTTT